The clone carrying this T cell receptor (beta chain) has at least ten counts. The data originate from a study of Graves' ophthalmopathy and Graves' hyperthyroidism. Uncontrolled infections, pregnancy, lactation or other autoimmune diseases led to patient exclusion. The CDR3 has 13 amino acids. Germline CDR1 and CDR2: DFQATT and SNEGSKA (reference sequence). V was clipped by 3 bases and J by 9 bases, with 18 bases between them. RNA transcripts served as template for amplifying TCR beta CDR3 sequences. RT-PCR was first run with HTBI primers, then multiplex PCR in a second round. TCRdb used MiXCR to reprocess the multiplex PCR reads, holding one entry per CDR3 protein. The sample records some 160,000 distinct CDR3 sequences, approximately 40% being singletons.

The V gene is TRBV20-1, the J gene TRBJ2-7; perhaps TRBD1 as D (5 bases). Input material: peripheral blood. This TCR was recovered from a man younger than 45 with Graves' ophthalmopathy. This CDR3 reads CSASPDSQGAQYF. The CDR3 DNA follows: TGCAGTGCTAGTCCCGACTCCCAGGGCGCGCAGTACTTC.